These 23 T cell receptor beta chains originate from one sample sequenced in a study of T-cell reconstitution after alpha-beta-depleted transplantation in children. Preparation of the TCRbeta library was carried out with unique molecular identifiers. MiXCR, applied by TCRdb to the PCR reads, yields one record per CDR3 protein. The sample has about 360,000 distinct CDR3 sequences; approximately 12% are singletons. The sequencing here drew on PBMCs, taken from the stem cell graft. Every receptor here comes from a human donor who donated a stem cell graft to a child with Fanconi anemia.

With regard to this clonotype: The junction does not match germline at one end; this may be a read error. CDR3 in DNA: TGTTCCAGCAGCTCCGGGGGGTCTTACAATGAGCAGTTCTTC. As protein: CSSSSGGSYNEQFF. The rearrangement uses TRBV11-3 and TRBJ2-1; 7 nucleotides align to TRBD2. This CDR3 contains 14 residues. Germline V lookup: CDR1 SGHNT, CDR2 YENEEA.

This clonotype showed up just a few times. CDR3 nucleotides: TGTGCCAGCTCACCATCCCCTGGGGAGGCGAACACTGAAGCTTTCTTT. This gives the protein CASSPSPGEANTEAFF. This sequence joins TRBV18 and TRBJ1-1; no definite D call. CDR1 and CDR2 (germline): KGHSH, LQKENI. V lost 2 bases, J lost 1 base, and 14 bases lay in between. CDR3 size: 16 residues.

This clonotype has a handful of counts. The genes are TRBV25-1 and TRBJ2-3, with TRBD2 identical over 8 bases. This CDR3 contains 19 residues. With 8 bases clipped from V and 2 bases from J, the junction kept 21 bases outside the gene matches. Germline values: CDR1 MGHDK, CDR2 SYGVNS. CDR3 protein: CASSAYHYGGAKYTDTQYF. In DNA form, the CDR3 reads TGTGCCAGCTCTGCTTACCATTACGGGGGGGCAAAATACACAGATACGCAGTATTTT.

This clonotype was seen repeatedly, ten times or more. The genes are TRBV10-3 and TRBJ2-3, with TRBD2 identical over 8 bases. The CDR3 consists of 19 residues. The germline gives CDR1 ENHRY, CDR2 SYGVKD. J was trimmed by 0 bases and V by 2 bases; bases with no gene match: 13. The CDR3 DNA reads TGTGCCATCAGTGAGCTAGGTAGCGGGATATCGACTAGCACAGATACGCAGTATTTT. Translated: CAISELGSGISTSTDTQYF.

This clonotype was counted only a few times. The rearrangement uses TRBV5-4 and TRBJ2-7; D is uncertain. V was cut by 0 bases and J by 2 bases, with 12 bases left in between. Looked up from germline, CDR1 is SGHNT and CDR2 is YYREEE (reference sequence). The CDR3 length is 15 residues. The CDR3 DNA reads as TGTGCCAGCAGCTTGGTGGCAGGTGAGACCTACGAGCAGTACTTC. Translating it yields CASSLVAGETYEQYF.

The CDR3 protein is CASRDREDTEAFF. DNA of the CDR3: TGTGCCAGCAGGGACAGGGAGGACACTGAAGCTTTCTTT. The rearrangement links TRBV12-3 or TRBV12-4 to TRBJ1-1; 8 bases match TRBD1. V lost 6 bases, J lost 3 bases, and 3 bases stayed unmatched. The CDR3 is made up of 13 amino acids.

This clonotype was found a few times. The V and J genes are TRBV7-2 and TRBJ2-1; 9 bases map to TRBD1. Losses at the gene ends were 2 bases for V and 2 bases for J; bases not matched to a gene: 7. CDR3 length equals 17 residues. Germline CDR1 and CDR2: SGHTA and FQGNSA. The CDR3 bases are TGTGCCAGCAGCTTAAGGTGGGACAGGGTGACCTACAATGAGCAGTTCTTC. Translation: CASSLRWDRVTYNEQFF.

This clonotype came up a few times. The chain employs TRBV12-3 or TRBV12-4 and TRBJ2-1; 12 bases match TRBD1. The CDR3 extends over 15 amino acids. V lost 8 bases, J lost 8 bases, and 10 bases stayed unmatched. The CDR3 loop is CASSLRDRGRDEQFF. As DNA, the CDR3 is TGTGCCAGCTCACTCCGGGACAGGGGGCGCGATGAGCAGTTCTTC.

This clonotype was recorded at least ten times. The CDR3 sequence is CASSLVGGNEQFF. As DNA, the CDR3 is TGTGCCAGCAGTTTGGTGGGGGGCAATGAGCAGTTCTTC. The rearrangement joins TRBV12-3 or TRBV12-4 to TRBJ2-1, with D perhaps matching TRBD2 (6 bases). V lost 3 bases, J lost 6 bases, and 9 bases lay in between. This CDR3 is built from 13 residues.

In this sample, this clonotype turned up many times. This chain links TRBV9 with TRBJ2-3, with TRBD2 matching 10 bases. CDR1 and CDR2 from the germline V gene are SGDLS and YYNGEE. Trimming removed 4 bases from V and 2 bases from J; junction bases left unmatched: 7. The length of the CDR3 is 16 residues. The CDR3 sequence is CASSLRTSGLTDTQYF. The CDR3 DNA sequence: TGTGCCAGCAGCCTTCGGACTAGCGGCCTCACAGATACGCAGTATTTT.

This clonotype was found a few times. The chain is built from TRBV2 and TRBJ2-6, with unresolved D. Germline V gene lookup returns CDR1 SNHLY and CDR2 FYNNEI. V shed 8 bases and J shed 8 bases, with 7 bases lying between them. The CDR3 loop spans 11 amino acids. CDR3 sequence reads: CASSNPNVLTF. The CDR3 DNA follows: TGTGCCAGCTCAAATCCCAACGTCCTGACTTTC.

The chain joins TRBV5-1 to TRBJ2-4; D is undetermined. The CDR3 loop spans 12 amino acids. V was trimmed by 2 bases and J by 5 bases, leaving 5 bases between them. Germline CDR1 and CDR2: SGHRS and YFSETQ. The CDR3 sequence is CASSLVENIQYF. CDR3 DNA: TGCGCCAGCAGCTTAGTGGAAAACATTCAGTACTTC.

The V call is TRBV5-1, the J call TRBJ2-7, with D perhaps TRBD1 (6 bases). Germline lookup yields CDR1 SGHRS and CDR2 YFSETQ. The CDR3 runs to 13 residues. V shed 0 bases and J shed 5 bases, with 9 bases lying between them. CDR3 sequence (DNA): TGCGCCAGCAGCTTGGCCCAGGGGAACGAGCAGTACTTC. This codes for CASSLAQGNEQYF. The whole variable domain, remainder taken from reference TRBV5-1 and TRBJ2-7, is KAGVTQTPRYLIKTRGQQVTLSCSPISGHRSVSWYQQTPGQGLQFLFEYFSETQRNKGNFPGRFSGRQFSNSRSEMNVSTLELGDSALYLCASSLAQGNEQYFGPGTRLTVT.

This clonotype was observed at least ten times. This sequence joins TRBV5-1 and TRBJ2-1; D ambiguous. CDR3 length: 17 amino acids. From germline, CDR1 is SGHRS and CDR2 YFSETQ. The V gene lost 4 bases and the J gene lost 7 bases, with 24 bases spanning the gap. This CDR3 reads CASSLRMSGSLGNEQFF. The CDR3 nucleotides are TGCGCCAGCAGCCTGAGGATGAGTGGGTCACTTGGGAATGAGCAGTTCTTC.

The chain has TRBV12-5 and TRBJ2-7; 7 nucleotides line up with TRBD1. This CDR3 is 15 amino acids long. The V gene's germline CDR1 is LGHNT and CDR2 FRNRAP. Unmatched junction bases numbered 8, after V lost 1 base and J lost 5 bases. In nucleotides, the CDR3 is TGTGCTAGTGGTTTGGCCTACAGGGGTAGGGACGAGCAGTACTTC. It is translated as CASGLAYRGRDEQYF.

The rearrangement links TRBV29-1 to TRBJ1-4, with 8 bases that match TRBD1. CDR1 is SQVTM, CDR2 ANQGSEA, per germline. J lost 7 bases, V lost 6 bases, and 7 bases had no gene match. This CDR3 has 13 amino acids. The CDR3 region has the DNA TGCAGCGTAAGGACAGGGATGAGTGAAAAACTGTTTTTT. This translates into CSVRTGMSEKLFF.

The chain links TRBV7-9 to TRBJ1-2, with no clear D. This CDR3 region has 12 residues. Trimming removed 6 bases at V and 6 bases at J, with 11 bases between. Germline V CDR1 and CDR2: SEHNR, FQNEAQ (reference sequence). As DNA, the CDR3 is TGTGCCAGCAGTACTCGGAGGGATGGCTACACCTTC. As protein: CASSTRRDGYTF.

Only a few counts were recorded for this clonotype. This CDR3 reads CSARDPSSSLSGELFF. The CDR3 region has the DNA TGCAGTGCTAGAGACCCTTCGTCGTCCCTCTCCGGGGAGCTGTTTTTT. The V call is TRBV20-1, the J call TRBJ2-2, with D uncertain. Germline CDR1 and CDR2: DFQATT and SNEGSKA (reference sequence). V lost 0 bases and J lost 6, with 17 bases in between. The CDR3 spans 16 residues.

This clonotype was detected a few times. V and J are TRBV11-2 and TRBJ2-3; TRBD2 matches at 8 bases. The J segment lost 8 bases and the V segment lost 5 bases, leaving 15 bases of the junction unmatched. This CDR3 region has 16 residues. The germline V gene has CDR1 SGHAT and CDR2 FQNNGV. The CDR3 here is CASSLRGVGNWGTQYF. CDR3 DNA sequence: TGTGCCAGCAGCCTGCGGGGGGTGGGTAATTGGGGTACGCAGTATTTT.

This chain connects TRBV5-1 to TRBJ2-1; 8 bases map to TRBD2. There are 15 residues in the CDR3. Germline CDR1 reads SGHRS; CDR2 reads YFSETQ. With 1 base clipped from V and 4 bases from J, the junction kept 4 bases outside the gene matches. The CDR3 sequence: CASSLWRGAYNEQFF. In nucleotides, the CDR3 is TGCGCCAGCAGCTTGTGGCGGGGGGCATACAATGAGCAGTTCTTC.

The V call is TRBV7-8, the J call TRBJ2-7; weak D call: TRBD1 (6 bases). CDR3 length: 15 amino acids. Trimming stripped 5 bases from V and 4 bases from J, with 18 bases between. Germline CDR1 is SGHVS and CDR2 is FQNEAQ. The CDR3: CASSPQSRGEYEQYV. In nucleotides, the CDR3 is TGTGCCAGCAGCCCCCAGTCCAGGGGAGAGTACGAGCAGTACGTC.

The chain couples TRBV4-3 to TRBJ1-1; D is perhaps TRBD1 (5 bases). Trimming left V 4 bases short and J 11 bases short, with 20 bases between. The germline CDR1 and CDR2 sequences are LGHNA and YSLEER. The CDR3 runs 14 residues. This chain's CDR3 is CASSPGLRDRGAFF. CDR3 nucleotide sequence: TGCGCCAGCAGCCCGGGACTCCGGGACCGCGGGGCTTTCTTT.

This clonotype was seen repeatedly, ten times or more. V gene TRBV12-3 or TRBV12-4 combines with J gene TRBJ2-7; 7 bases line up with TRBD1. Trimming at V came to 8 bases and at J to 3 bases, leaving 1 base not matched to a gene. CDR3 length equals 11 residues. The CDR3 region is CASGDSYEQYF. CDR3 nucleotide sequence: TGTGCCAGCGGGGACAGCTACGAGCAGTACTTC.